These 12 T cell receptor beta chains were sequenced from one sample in a study of OX40 agonist ivuxolimab in advanced cancers. Profiling relied on immunoSEQ multiplex PCR, and the TCRdb table lists in-frame clones only, not all of them. The sample lists about 36,000 clones, around 77% occurring once. The specimen comprised CD4+ or CD8+ T cells sorted from blood, sampled in a trial of the OX40 agonist ivuxolimab. Receptor source: an adult with an advanced solid tumor such as melanoma, head and neck, liver or kidney cancer.

The chain couples TRBV4-1 to TRBJ2-7; 8 bases agree with TRBD1. CDR1 is MGHRA, CDR2 YSYEKL, per germline. There are 15 residues in the CDR3. Trimming removed 4 bases from V and 2 bases from J; junction bases left unmatched: 7. The CDR3 sequence is CASSRLSDRAYEQYF. The CDR3 nucleotides read TGCGCCAGCAGCCGACTTTCGGACAGGGCCTACGAGCAGTACTTC.

The chain has TRBV4-3 and TRBJ2-2, with unresolved D. In germline, CDR1 is LGHNA, CDR2 YSLEER. The CDR3 has 15 amino acids. Trimming took 0 bases from V and 3 from J, leaving 8 bases between them. CDR3 protein: CASSQERHYTGELFF. DNA for the CDR3: TGCGCCAGCAGCCAAGAACGGCACTACACCGGGGAGCTGTTTTTT.

This rearrangement joins TRBV5-1 to TRBJ1-2, with 10 bases identical to TRBD1. The CDR3 contains 18 residues. Per the germline V gene, CDR1 is SGHRS and CDR2 is YFSETQ. V dropped 0 bases and J dropped 4; count of bases not matched to a gene: 12. The CDR3: CASSLADTGTGDLYGYTF. The CDR3 bases are TGCGCCAGCAGCTTGGCAGATACCGGGACAGGGGATCTCTATGGCTACACCTTC.

The chain combines TRBV9 with TRBJ2-3, with unresolved D. The CDR3 sequence is 15 residues long. Trimming pared 0 bases from V and 2 bases from J, leaving 10 bases between. In germline, CDR1 is SGDLS, CDR2 YYNGEE. Here the CDR3 reads CASSVEGPPTDTQYF. The DNA for the CDR3 is TGTGCCAGCAGCGTAGAAGGCCCTCCCACAGATACGCAGTATTTT.

V and J are TRBV19 and TRBJ1-1, with a tentative D call TRBD1 (5 bases). Trimming stripped 2 bases from V and 0 bases from J, with 10 bases between. The CDR3 totals 15 residues. Germline V gives CDR1 LNHDA, CDR2 SQIVND (reference sequence). Here the CDR3 DNA reads TGTGCCAGTAGTATAAATAGGGGACTGAACACTGAAGCTTTCTTT. Protein product: CASSINRGLNTEAFF.

This chain connects TRBV27 to TRBJ2-1; 7 nucleotides align to TRBD2. The CDR3 has 15 residues. The V segment lost 5 bases and the J segment 7 bases; nucleotides outside the gene matches: 11. Germline V CDR1 and CDR2: MNHEY, SMNVEV (reference sequence). The CDR3 is CASSTTSIPTNEQFF. In DNA form, the CDR3 reads TGTGCCAGCAGTACGACTAGCATTCCGACTAATGAGCAGTTCTTC.

The rearrangement uses TRBV27 and TRBJ2-1; 7 nucleotides align to TRBD1. V lost 6 bases, J lost 2 bases, and 10 bases stayed unmatched. Germline CDR1 is MNHEY and CDR2 is SMNVEV (reference sequence). The CDR3 has 16 residues. The CDR3 reads CASSIRWDRTYNEQFF. CDR3 nucleotide sequence: TGTGCCAGCAGCATCAGATGGGACAGAACCTACAATGAGCAGTTCTTC.

The genes are TRBV6-1 and TRBJ1-2; D is unresolved. In germline, CDR1 is MNHNS, CDR2 SASEGT. The ends were cut back, 6 bases at V and 0 bases at J, with 14 bases in the middle. CDR3 size: 15 residues. CDR3 nucleotide sequence: TGTGCCAGCAGCGGGTTTCACGGTTCTAACTATGGCTACACCTTC. As protein: CASSGFHGSNYGYTF.

This clone was recorded once. J is TRBJ2-3 and V is TRBV19, with TRBD1 as a possible D gene (6 bases). Between the trimmed V and J ends, which lost 8 bases and 2 bases, there was a span of 17 bases. Germline V gene lookup returns CDR1 LNHDA and CDR2 SQIVND (reference sequence). The length of the CDR3 is 15 residues. The CDR3 region is CASRLGAVNTDTQYF. The CDR3 DNA reads TGTGCCAGTCGTTTGGGGGCCGTGAACACAGATACGCAGTATTTT.

The chain combines TRBV2 with TRBJ1-2, with D hard to call. Germline V gene data show CDR1 as SNHLY and CDR2 as FYNNEI. The V end was cut by 0 bases, the J end by 5 bases, with 10 bases between. The CDR3 is 14 residues long. The CDR3 sequence is CASSEAPGFYGYTF. As DNA, the CDR3 is TGTGCCAGCAGTGAAGCGCCTGGTTTTTATGGCTACACCTTC. The full variable domain, completed using reference TRBV2 and TRBJ1-2, is EPEVTQTPSHQVTQMGQEVILRCVPISNHLYFYWYRQILGQKVEFLVSFYNNEISEKSEIFDDQFSVERPDGSNFTLKIRSTKLEDSAMYFCASSEAPGFYGYTFGSGTRLTVV.

This clone has more than one count but fewer than ten. The chain carries TRBV27 and TRBJ2-5, with D perhaps TRBD2 (6 bases). Trimming shortened V by 4 bases and J by 3 bases, and 12 bases separated the two germline ends. Germline-derived CDR1 and CDR2 are MNHEY and SMNVEV (reference sequence). The CDR3 spans 14 residues. CDR3 sequence reads: CASSSGTLKETQYF. For the CDR3, the DNA is TGTGCCAGCAGTTCCGGGACTCTCAAAGAGACCCAGTACTTC.

The chain combines TRBV15 with TRBJ2-7; D call uncertain. Trimming removed 3 bases at V and 3 bases at J, with 9 bases between. The germline V gene has CDR1 LNHNV and CDR2 YYDKDF (reference sequence). The CDR3 extends over 13 amino acids. The CDR3 DNA is TGTGCCACCAGCAGTCAGACGGGCTACGAGCAGTACTTC. This translates into CATSSQTGYEQYF.